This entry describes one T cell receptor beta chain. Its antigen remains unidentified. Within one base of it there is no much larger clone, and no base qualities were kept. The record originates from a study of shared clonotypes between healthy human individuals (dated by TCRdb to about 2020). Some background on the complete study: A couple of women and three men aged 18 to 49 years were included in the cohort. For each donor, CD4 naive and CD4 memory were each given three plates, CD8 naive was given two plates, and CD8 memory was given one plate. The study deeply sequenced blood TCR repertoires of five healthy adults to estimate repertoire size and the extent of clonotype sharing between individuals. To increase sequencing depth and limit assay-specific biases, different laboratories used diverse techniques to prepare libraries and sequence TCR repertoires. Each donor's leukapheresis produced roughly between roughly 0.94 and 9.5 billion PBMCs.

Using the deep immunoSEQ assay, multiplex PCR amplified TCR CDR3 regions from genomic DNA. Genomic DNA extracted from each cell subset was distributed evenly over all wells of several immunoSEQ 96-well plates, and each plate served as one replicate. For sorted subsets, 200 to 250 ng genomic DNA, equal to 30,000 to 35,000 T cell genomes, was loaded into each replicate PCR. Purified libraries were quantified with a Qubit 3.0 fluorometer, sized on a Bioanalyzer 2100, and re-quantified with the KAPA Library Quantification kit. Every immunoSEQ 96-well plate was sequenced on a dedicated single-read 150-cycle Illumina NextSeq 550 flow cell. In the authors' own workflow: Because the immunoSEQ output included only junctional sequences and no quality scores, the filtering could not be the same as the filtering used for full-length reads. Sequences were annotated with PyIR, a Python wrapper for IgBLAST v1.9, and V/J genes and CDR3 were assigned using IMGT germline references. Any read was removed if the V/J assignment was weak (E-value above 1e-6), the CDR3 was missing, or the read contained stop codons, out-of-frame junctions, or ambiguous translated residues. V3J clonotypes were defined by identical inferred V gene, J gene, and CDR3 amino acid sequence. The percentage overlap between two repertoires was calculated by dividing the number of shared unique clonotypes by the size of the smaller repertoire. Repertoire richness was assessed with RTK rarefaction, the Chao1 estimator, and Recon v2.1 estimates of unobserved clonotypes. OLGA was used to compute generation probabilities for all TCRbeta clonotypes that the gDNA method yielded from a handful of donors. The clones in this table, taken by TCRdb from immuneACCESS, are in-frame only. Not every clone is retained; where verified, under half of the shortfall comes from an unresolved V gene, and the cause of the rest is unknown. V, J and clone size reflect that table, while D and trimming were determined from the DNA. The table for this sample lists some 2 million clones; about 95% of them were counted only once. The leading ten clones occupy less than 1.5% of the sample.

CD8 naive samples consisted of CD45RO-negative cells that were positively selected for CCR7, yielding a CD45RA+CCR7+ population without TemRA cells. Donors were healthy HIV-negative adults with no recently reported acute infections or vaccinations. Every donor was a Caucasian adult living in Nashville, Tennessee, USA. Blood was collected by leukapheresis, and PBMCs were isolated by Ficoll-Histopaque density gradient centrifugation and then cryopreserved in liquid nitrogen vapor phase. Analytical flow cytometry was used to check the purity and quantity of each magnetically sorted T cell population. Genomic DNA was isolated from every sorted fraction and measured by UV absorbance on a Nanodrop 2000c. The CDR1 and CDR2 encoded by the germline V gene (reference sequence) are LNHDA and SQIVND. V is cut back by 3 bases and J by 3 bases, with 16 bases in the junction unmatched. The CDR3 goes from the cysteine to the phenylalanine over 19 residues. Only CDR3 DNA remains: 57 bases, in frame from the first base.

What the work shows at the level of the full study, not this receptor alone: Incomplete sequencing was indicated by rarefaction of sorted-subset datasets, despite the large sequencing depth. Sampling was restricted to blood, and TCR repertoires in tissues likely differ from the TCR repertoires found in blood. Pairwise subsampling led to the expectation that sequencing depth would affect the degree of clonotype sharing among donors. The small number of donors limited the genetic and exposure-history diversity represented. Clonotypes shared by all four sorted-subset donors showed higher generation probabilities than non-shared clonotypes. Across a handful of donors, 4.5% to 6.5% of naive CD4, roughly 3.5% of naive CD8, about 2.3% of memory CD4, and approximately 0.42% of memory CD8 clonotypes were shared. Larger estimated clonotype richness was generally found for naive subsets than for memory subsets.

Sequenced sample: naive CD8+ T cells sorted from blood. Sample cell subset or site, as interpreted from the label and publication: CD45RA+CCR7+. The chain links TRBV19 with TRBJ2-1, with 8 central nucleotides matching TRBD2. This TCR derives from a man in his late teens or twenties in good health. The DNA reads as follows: TGTGCCAGTAGTATCAGTCGGGAGGGCCGGGTCTACCTCTACAATGAGCAGTTCTTC. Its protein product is CASSISREGRVYLYNEQFF.